These 28 T cell receptor beta chains were all obtained from the same sample, sequenced in a study of T cells in Graves' hyperthyroidism and ophthalmopathy. TCR beta CDR3 regions were amplified from RNA. The HTBI primer set drove a first-round RT-PCR of the TCR CDR3. TCRdb analysed the multiplex PCR reads with MiXCR anew, one entry per CDR3 protein. The top ten clones hold approximately 12% of a sample with hundreds of thousands of distinct CDR3 sequences, more than 12% of them seen once. Specimen: blood. These receptors came from a woman aged 45 to 65 with Graves' ophthalmopathy.

The V call is TRBV20-1, the J call TRBJ2-3, with D tentatively TRBD1 or TRBD2 (5 bases each). Germline V gene data show CDR1 as DFQATT and CDR2 as SNEGSKA (reference sequence). The CDR3 has 13 amino acids. Trimming took off 4 bases at V and 4 bases at J, with 12 bases between the two ends. The DNA for the CDR3 is TGCAGTGCTAAGGTGGGGGTGCCAGATACGCAGTATTTT. This encodes CSAKVGVPDTQYF.

The table lists this clonotype with many counts. The chain uses TRBV6-5 and TRBJ1-5; D not resolved. V was trimmed by 0 bases and J by 1 base, leaving 7 bases between them. CDR1 and CDR2 (germline): MNHEY, SVGAGI. This CDR3 spans 15 amino acids. CDR3 amino acids: CASSYSIRSNQPQHF. The DNA of the CDR3 is TGTGCCAGCAGTTACTCGATAAGGAGCAATCAGCCCCAGCATTTT.

This clonotype was seen many times. The chain's CDR3 is CSAREGSGRAYEQFF. The CDR3 bases are TGCAGTGCTAGAGAGGGTAGCGGGAGGGCCTATGAGCAGTTCTTC. This chain connects TRBV20-1 to TRBJ2-1; 11 bases are shared with TRBD2. After removal of 0 bases from V and 8 bases from J, the junction contained 6 bases not matched to a gene. The CDR3 extends over 15 amino acids. The germline V gene encodes CDR1 DFQATT and CDR2 SNEGSKA (reference sequence).

The table lists this clonotype with many counts. The chain carries TRBV28 and TRBJ1-4; TRBD1 matches at 10 bases. The trim removed 8 bases at V and 6 bases at J, leaving 6 bases unmatched. The CDR3 is 14 amino acids. Germline V gene data show CDR1 as MDHEN and CDR2 as SYDVKM. The CDR3 DNA follows: TGTGCCAGCGGAAAGGGACAGGGGTATGAAAAACTGTTTTTT. Translating gives CASGKGQGYEKLFF.

CDR3 loop: CATSDSETQYF. DNA of the CDR3: TGTGCCACCAGTGATTCGGAGACCCAGTACTTC. J is TRBJ2-5 and V is TRBV24-1; D not resolved. The germline gives CDR1 KGHDR, CDR2 SFDVKD. This CDR3 spans 11 amino acids. Trimming pared 2 bases from V and 5 bases from J, leaving 2 bases between.

This clonotype was seen ten or more times. The gene calls are TRBV30 and TRBJ1-2, with 8 bases lining up with TRBD1. With V trimmed by 5 bases and J by 5 bases, 4 bases remained unmatched. There are 12 residues in the CDR3. Germline loops: CDR1 GTSNPN, CDR2 SVGIG (reference sequence). The CDR3 region is CAWAQGGYGYTF. The DNA of the CDR3 is TGTGCCTGGGCACAGGGGGGATATGGCTACACCTTC.

This clonotype was observed many times. This sequence joins TRBV3-1 and TRBJ2-2; 9 positions match TRBD2. The CDR3 consists of 17 residues. CDR1 is LGHDT, CDR2 YNNKEL, per germline (reference sequence). Trimming cost V 0 bases and J 5 bases; bases outside gene matches: 7. In nucleotides, the CDR3 is TGTGCCAGCAGCCAAGATCGGGCTAGCGGGATAACCGGGGAGCTGTTTTTT. Residues: CASSQDRASGITGELFF.

This clonotype was picked up many times. The chain joins TRBV6-2 or TRBV6-3 to TRBJ1-1, with unresolved D. V lost 0 bases, J lost 2 bases, and 10 bases lay in between. The V gene's germline CDR1 is MNHEY and CDR2 SVGEGT. CDR3 length: 15 residues. DNA for the CDR3: TGTGCCAGCAGTTACTCGGCAGGCACTAACACTGAAGCTTTCTTT. Translation: CASSYSAGTNTEAFF.

This clonotype was seen ten or more times. The chain couples TRBV3-1 to TRBJ1-6; D is perhaps TRBD1 (5 bases). The CDR3 has 14 residues. Germline-derived CDR1 and CDR2 are LGHDT and YNNKEL (reference sequence). The V end was cut by 6 bases, the J end by 8 bases, with 14 bases between. The CDR3 nucleotides are TGTGCCAGCAGTCTACAGACAGAGGATTCACCCCTCCACTTT. Its protein is CASSLQTEDSPLHF.

The chain joins TRBV7-3 to TRBJ2-4; D gene ambiguous. Germline CDR1 reads SGHTA; CDR2 reads FQGTGA. Trimming cost V 5 bases and J 10 bases, with 3 bases left between them. The CDR3 consists of 9 residues. The CDR3 coding sequence is TGTGCCAGCAGCCCGATTCAGTACTTC. This gives the protein CASSPIQYF.

This clonotype occurred many times. The genes are TRBV28 and TRBJ2-7; 9 positions match TRBD1. The CDR3 covers 16 residues. V lost 0 bases and J lost 2; bases outside the gene matches: 5. The germline CDR1 and CDR2 sequences are MDHEN and SYDVKM. The CDR3 coding sequence is TGTGCCAGCAGTTTATGGGGGGACAGGGACCCCTACGAGCAGTACTTC. Its protein is CASSLWGDRDPYEQYF.

This clonotype was counted ten times or more. V and J are TRBV12-3 or TRBV12-4 and TRBJ2-1, with 13 bases lining up with TRBD2. This CDR3 is built from 19 residues. V lost 6 bases, J lost 2 bases, and 13 bases stayed unmatched. In nucleotides, the CDR3 is TGTGCCAGCAGCTCTTTTGGCCCGGGACTAGCGGGAACCTACAATGAGCAGTTCTTC. Its protein is CASSSFGPGLAGTYNEQFF.

This clonotype came up many times. CDR3 residues: CASSYPVGTGGRNEQFF. Written as DNA, the CDR3 is TGTGCCAGCAGCTATCCTGTGGGGACAGGGGGAAGGAATGAGCAGTTCTTC. The chain employs TRBV11-1 and TRBJ2-1; 11 bases are a match to TRBD1. The V segment lost 4 bases and the J segment 7 bases; nucleotides outside the gene matches: 12. The germline CDR1 and CDR2 sequences are SGHAT and FQDESV (reference sequence). The CDR3 consists of 17 residues.

This clonotype was detected ten times or more. The chain combines TRBV19 with TRBJ2-7; 9 nucleotides match TRBD2. Germline V lookup: CDR1 LNHDA, CDR2 SQIVND (reference sequence). The J segment lost 5 bases and the V segment lost 7 bases, leaving 9 bases of the junction unmatched. The CDR3 has 14 amino acids. DNA for the CDR3: TGTGCCAGTAAGCGAGCGGGAGGACCACACGAGCAGTACTTC. It is translated as CASKRAGGPHEQYF.

The table lists this clonotype with a few counts. V is TRBV6-1 and J is TRBJ2-7, with no clear D. Germline V gene data show CDR1 as MNHNS and CDR2 as SASEGT. V was pared by 8 bases and J by 6 bases, with 23 bases between. The CDR3 length is 15 residues. CDR3 sequence: CASPRSDLAVGEQYF. CDR3 DNA: TGTGCCAGCCCGAGGTCGGATTTGGCCGTCGGCGAGCAGTACTTC.

This clonotype was observed a few times. The V gene is TRBV7-3, the J gene TRBJ2-1, with TRBD2 identical over 9 bases. Germline V lookup: CDR1 SGHTA, CDR2 FQGTGA. There are 15 residues in the CDR3. The V and J ends lost 5 bases and 8 bases, in that order; junction bases with no gene match: 10. The CDR3 sequence is CASSPKGTSSDEQFF. In DNA form, the CDR3 reads TGTGCCAGCAGCCCAAAGGGGACTAGCAGCGATGAGCAGTTCTTC.

This clonotype was seen repeatedly, ten times or more. The rearrangement uses TRBV12-3 or TRBV12-4 and TRBJ2-3, with D possibly being TRBD2 (6 bases). The V gene lost 6 bases and the J gene lost 1 base, with 17 bases spanning the gap. This CDR3 comprises 16 residues. CDR3 region: CASSPPSSARTDTQYF. As DNA, the CDR3 is TGTGCCAGCAGCCCTCCCTCTAGCGCCCGCACAGATACGCAGTATTTT.

This clonotype occurred a few times. A read error is possible here, since a much larger clone lies one base away. The gene calls are TRBV7-3 and TRBJ2-3; tentatively, D is TRBD2 (5 bases). This CDR3 contains 15 residues. With 1 base removed from V and 0 bases from J, the gap between germline ends came to 8 bases. CDR1 is SGHTA and CDR2 is FQGTGA in the germline V gene. The CDR3 spells CASSLNGGSTDTQYF. The CDR3 DNA follows: TGTGCCAGCAGCTTAAATGGCGGGAGCACAGATACGCAGTATTTT.

V is TRBV27 and J is TRBJ2-2; maybe TRBD2 (5 bases). CDR3 size: 11 residues. V was cut by 6 bases and J by 7 bases, with 6 bases left in between. Germline CDR1 and CDR2: MNHEY and SMNVEV (reference sequence). The CDR3 DNA sequence: TGTGCCAGCAGGGGAGTCGGGGAGCTGTTTTTT. Encoded protein: CASRGVGELFF.

This chain connects TRBV6-2 or TRBV6-3 to TRBJ1-5; D unresolved. Germline V gives CDR1 MNHEY, CDR2 SVGEGT. V lost 2 bases, J lost 6 bases, and 8 bases lay in between. CDR3 length equals 13 residues. The CDR3 nucleotides read TGTGCCAGCAGTTACGGGTCGGGTCAGCCCCAGCATTTT. Its translation is CASSYGSGQPQHF.

This clonotype was recorded many times. The chain carries TRBV7-9 and TRBJ2-1; 9 nucleotides match TRBD2. V lost 5 bases to trimming and J lost 7 bases; unmatched junction nucleotides: 9. The CDR3 runs to 15 residues. Germline values: CDR1 SEHNR, CDR2 FQNEAQ (reference sequence). CDR3 DNA sequence: TGTGCCAGCAGCCCGCGGGAGGGCCTGTGGAATGAGCAGTTCTTC. This translates into CASSPREGLWNEQFF.

This clonotype was detected ten times or more. J is TRBJ2-1 and V is TRBV7-2; D perhaps matches TRBD1 (5 bases). The CDR3 runs to 17 residues. V was trimmed by 2 bases and J by 3 bases, leaving 17 bases between them. CDR1 and CDR2 from the germline V gene are SGHTA and FQGNSA. The CDR3 sequence: CASSLTRQFTIYNEQFF. In DNA form, the CDR3 reads TGTGCCAGCAGCTTAACCCGACAGTTCACGATCTACAATGAGCAGTTCTTC.

The chain joins TRBV6-1 to TRBJ2-1; 7 nucleotides align to TRBD2. Germline loops: CDR1 MNHNS, CDR2 SASEGT. The V and J ends lost 6 bases and 5 bases, in that order; junction bases with no gene match: 10. The CDR3 runs to 15 residues. The CDR3 region has the DNA TGTGCCAGCAGCAACCTAGCGGCCCTTGACAATGAGCAGTTCTTC. Its protein is CASSNLAALDNEQFF.

Here the CDR3 DNA reads TGCGCCAGCAGTCGACTAGCTGATAGCACAGATACGCAGTATTTT. This codes for CASSRLADSTDTQYF. This rearrangement joins TRBV4-3 to TRBJ2-3; 7 bases line up with TRBD2. Unmatched junction bases numbered 6, after V lost 6 bases and J lost 0 bases. The germline gives CDR1 LGHNA, CDR2 YSLEER. The length of the CDR3 is 15 residues.

This clonotype has a handful of counts. J is TRBJ2-7 and V is TRBV6-1; D ambiguous. Trimming took off 5 bases at V and 3 bases at J, with 14 bases between the two ends. The CDR3 runs 14 residues. The V gene's germline CDR1 is MNHNS and CDR2 SASEGT. The DNA of the CDR3 is TGTGCCAGCAGTTACAGCCGGGTAAGCTACGAGCAGTACTTC. Amino acid sequence: CASSYSRVSYEQYF.

This sequence joins TRBV20-1 and TRBJ1-1; D ambiguous. Germline V gene sequence: CDR1 DFQATT, CDR2 SNEGSKA (reference sequence). The CDR3 length is 13 residues. Trimming cost V 1 base and J 3 bases, with 9 bases left between them. This CDR3 is CSARGHQYTEAFF. CDR3 bases: TGCAGTGCTAGAGGACACCAGTACACTGAAGCTTTCTTT.

The chain employs TRBV27 and TRBJ1-5; tentatively, D is TRBD1 (5 bases). The germline V gene has CDR1 MNHEY and CDR2 SMNVEV (reference sequence). The CDR3 runs to 18 residues. The germline V and J ends were trimmed by 9 bases and 4 bases, with 28 bases remaining between them. CDR3 in amino acids: CASLKPLGDHRFNQPQHF. In nucleotides, the CDR3 is TGTGCCAGTTTAAAGCCCCTTGGGGACCACAGGTTTAATCAGCCCCAGCATTTT.

This clonotype was seen ten or more times. This chain joins TRBV7-2 and TRBJ2-7; 11 nucleotides align to TRBD2. CDR1 and CDR2 (germline): SGHTA, FQGNSA. The CDR3 covers 15 residues. V lost 4 bases, J lost 3 bases, and 5 bases stayed unmatched. The CDR3 DNA is TGTGCCAGCAGCTACACAGGGACTAGCGGCTACGAGCAGTACTTC. Amino acid sequence: CASSYTGTSGYEQYF. The complete variable domain, with remaining parts taken from reference TRBV7-2 and TRBJ2-7, reads GAGVSQSPSNKVTEKGKDVELRCDPISGHTALYWYRQSLGQGLEFLIYFQGNSAPDKSGLPSDRFSAERTGGSVSTLTIQRTQQEDSAVYLCASSYTGTSGYEQYFGPGTRLTVT.